The entry that follows covers one TCR beta chain sequence. Its antigen remains undetermined. No base quality information exists; no much larger clone differs at one position. The CDR3 starts with the cysteine, ends with the phenylalanine, and has 16 residues. Only the CDR3 part of the read is kept: 48 bases, read in frame from the first base. V lost 0 bases and J lost 10 bases; the stretch between them is 20 bases long. CDR1 and CDR2 are read off the germline V gene as SGHDN and FVKESK. Sequencer: Illumina HiSeq 2500. Quantitative 5'-RACE with molecular barcodes was used to prepare TCR beta libraries. The paper's processing steps were these. A new computational method, built on a probabilistic model of VDJ rearrangement, was used to identify disease-linked TCR variants. TCRdb reanalyzed the raw reads on its own, using fastp at Q25 for trimming and MiXCR for clone calling, and kept in-frame beta chains. Identical CDR3 proteins give one entry, which carries the most common genes and DNA. These V and J calls derive from TCRdb rather than the authors' analysis. This sample is represented by some 29,000 distinct CDR3 sequences; approximately 7.1% of them were singletons. The ten largest account for about 10% of the sample.

This sample stems from a study of CD8 T cells in ankylosing spondylitis (dated by TCRdb to 2016 to 2017). In terms of the full investigation: T cell receptor beta repertoires were profiled in healthy donors and ankylosing spondylitis patients so that disease-linked TCR variants could be found. Samples of peripheral blood were taken, and for ankylosing spondylitis patients, synovial fluid was collected as well. The whole study cohort included 85 to 120 healthy donors and around 24 ankylosing spondylitis patients.

Beyond this particular receptor, the publication reports: Some motif variants were previously reported in synovial fluid and blood of reactive arthritis patients, suggesting common disease-initiation mechanisms. Blood from ankylosing spondylitis patients appeared to be characterized by a TCR beta motif made up of 8 or 9 highly homologous amino acid variants. The disease-linked clones had a CD8+ phenotype and were found at relatively low frequencies in peripheral blood. According to the report, matched synovial fluid samples from ankylosing spondylitis patients were significantly enriched for the disease-linked clones.

Recombination connected TRBV14 to TRBJ2-3; the D region possibly corresponds to TRBD1 (6 bases align). Sequenced: blood, either unsorted or a sorted T cell fraction (not recorded which). This TCR was recovered from a male donor with ankylosing spondylitis or in good health (not recorded which). The DNA sequence is given as TGTGCCAGCAGCCAAGACCTGCCGAATCTAGGGGGACCGCAGTATTTT. It is translated as CASSQDLPNLGGPQYF. Extended through the reference TRBV14 and TRBJ2-3 proteins, this CDR3 yields the full variable domain: EAGVTQFPSHSVIEKGQTVTLRCDPISGHDNLYWYRRVMGKEIKFLLHFVKESKQDESGMPNNRFLAERTGGTYSTLKVQPAELEDSGVYFCASSQDLPNLGGPQYFGPGTRLTVL.